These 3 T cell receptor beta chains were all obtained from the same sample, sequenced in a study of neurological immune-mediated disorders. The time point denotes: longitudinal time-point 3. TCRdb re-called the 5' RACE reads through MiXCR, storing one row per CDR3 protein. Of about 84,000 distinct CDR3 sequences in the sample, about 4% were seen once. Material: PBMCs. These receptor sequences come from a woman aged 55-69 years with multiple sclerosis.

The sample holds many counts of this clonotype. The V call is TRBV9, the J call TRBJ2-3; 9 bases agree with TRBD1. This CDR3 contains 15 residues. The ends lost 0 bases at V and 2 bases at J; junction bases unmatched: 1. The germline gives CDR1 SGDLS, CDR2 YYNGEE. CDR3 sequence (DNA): TGTGCCAGCAGCGTAGGGGACAGGGACACAGATACGCAGTATTTT. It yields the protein CASSVGDRDTDTQYF.

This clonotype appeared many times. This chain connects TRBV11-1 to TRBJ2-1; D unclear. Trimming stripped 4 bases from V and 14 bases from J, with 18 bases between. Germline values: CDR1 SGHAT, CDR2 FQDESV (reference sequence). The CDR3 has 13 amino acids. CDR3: CASSWAVGPPEFF. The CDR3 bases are TGTGCCAGCAGCTGGGCCGTAGGTCCTCCAGAGTTCTTC.

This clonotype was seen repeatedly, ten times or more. The CDR3 DNA reads as TGTGCCAGCAGCCCCCAACAGGCCTCTGGGGCCAACGTCCTGACTTTC. Encoded protein: CASSPQQASGANVLTF. The chain carries TRBV7-2 and TRBJ2-6, with a tentative D call TRBD1 (5 bases). The CDR3 contains 16 residues. With 5 bases removed from V and 0 bases from J, the gap between germline ends came to 11 bases. Germline V gene lookup returns CDR1 SGHTA and CDR2 FQGNSA.